This TCR beta chain was found in a study of response to subunit inactivated influenza vaccine (dated by TCRdb to 2016 to 2018). About the investigation overall: The study used deep quantitative T cell receptor repertoire profiling to track responses to a trivalent subunit inactivated influenza vaccine. The paper's findings and limits, for the study overall: According to the authors, only a limited number of new T cells may be recruited by each seasonal influenza vaccination.

Library preparation used RT-PCR. The run used an Illumina HiSeq 2500. TCRdb trimmed the raw reads at Q25, called clones with MiXCR and kept productive beta chains. Rows are unified per CDR3 protein, each entry keeping the most common DNA and genes. Across this sample there are some 570,000 distinct CDR3 sequences, with about 11% seen only once. The ten most abundant clones make up roughly 11% of the sample. About this clonotype: Its specific antigen is unknown. Per-base quality was not reported, and no clone a single base away is much larger than it.

The CDR3 holds 16 amino acids from the cysteine to the phenylalanine. The kept DNA is CDR3 alone, 48 bases in frame from the first base. Trimming at the junction amounts to 0 bases on V and 4 bases on J, and the germline ends lie 12 bases apart. The germline V gene encodes CDR1 SGHAT and CDR2 FQNNGV. The sample was also reused in another study, on T cells expressing NK-cell markers. The second paper further reports: TCR beta cDNA libraries were prepared using 5'RACE template switching, which introduced a universal primer site and unique molecular identifiers. Three sorted T-cell subsets (CD3+CD56+NKG2C+, CD3+CD56+NKG2C- and CD3+CD56-NKG2C+) from fewer than 10 donors had their TCR beta-chain repertoires profiled. Seven of the eight sequenced donors were HCMV-seropositive and one was HCMV-seronegative. In several experiments an anti-gammadeltaTCR antibody was added to restrict sorting to alphabetaTCR-expressing T cells. In roughly 6 donors, the dominant CD3+CD56+NKG2C+ clonotypes ranked among the top 10 CD8+ clonotypes, making up roughly 1.0-7.0% of CD8+ T cells. Those dominant clonotypes were again the most abundant among CD3+CD56-NKG2C+ cells in a few donors, at roughly 25-65%. It remained unclear whether the expanded NKG2C-expressing T cell clones were specific for HCMV antigens. All eight donors whose samples were sequenced were randomly selected healthy volunteers, three of them men and five women. A commercial ELISA kit detecting HCMV-specific IgG in serum was used to determine HCMV serostatus. Ficoll density gradient centrifugation was used to isolate peripheral blood mononuclear cells from blood. For roughly 6 donors, bulk peripheral blood T-cell repertoires were also sequenced from unsorted PBMC. Synthesis of cDNA was primed from the TCR beta constant segment and was followed by two consecutive PCR amplification steps. Illumina HiSeq 2000/2500, MiSeq or NextSeq was used to sequence libraries as 2 x 150 bp reads. MIGEC handled demultiplexing of the reads and grouping by UMI, while MiTCR was used to assemble and quantify clonotypes. To exclude erroneous sequences, any TCR cDNA sequence not supported by at least two reads was discarded. The tcR package was used for downstream repertoire analysis, and clonotypes were matched across fractions by CDR3 nucleotide sequence plus V segment. VDJmatch was used to annotate antigen specificity against VDJdb, with one amino acid substitution in CDR3 permitted.

This sequence was found in a middle-aged man who received an inactivated influenza vaccine. Donor details come from another sample of the same person, matched by shared clones. The rearranged chain carries TRBV11-2 and TRBJ2-2, with no confident D gene call. This material consisted of PBMCs from blood, taken on the day of vaccination. CDR3 reads: CASSLDDRSFTGELFF. The sequenced DNA: TGTGCCAGCAGCTTAGATGACCGGTCGTTCACCGGGGAGCTGTTTTTT.